A selection of T cell receptor beta chains follows, all from one sample in a study of spatial heterogeneity in lung cancer. TCRdb recomputed calls from the 5' RACE reads with MiXCR, one row per CDR3 protein. This table holds some 110,000 distinct CDR3 sequences, 12% found once. The source was PBMCs, collected at follow-up. These receptors all stem from a male donor with early-stage non-small cell lung cancer. CDR3s include the opening cysteine and the closing phenylalanine or tryptophan. The order of the fields is clone size, D gene, J gene, V gene, CDR3 DNA, CDR3 protein. A D gene is named only where the DNA matches it firmly. Rows give clone size only sometimes, using once, few, many, or a class for an expanded clone.

clone_size: many
d_call: -
j_call: TRBJ2-5
v_call: TRBV2
cdr3_nt: TGTGCCAGCAGTGTAGAGGGAGGCGAGACCCAGTACTTC
cdr3_aa: CASSVEGGETQYF

clone_size: many
d_call: TRBD1
j_call: TRBJ2-3
v_call: TRBV6-2/TRBV6-3
cdr3_nt: TGTGCCAGCAGTTCGGGACAGGGTCTAGGCACAGATACGCAGTATTTT
cdr3_aa: CASSSGQGLGTDTQYF

clone_size: few
d_call: -
j_call: TRBJ2-7
v_call: TRBV4-3
cdr3_nt: TGCGCCAGCAGCCAAGATCGGTACGAGCAGTACTTC
cdr3_aa: CASSQDRYEQYF

clone_size: -
d_call: -
j_call: TRBJ1-1
v_call: TRBV5-3
cdr3_nt: TGTGCCAGAAGCTTGACGGGTAAGGCTTTCTTT
cdr3_aa: CARSLTGKAFF

clone_size: few
d_call: TRBD2
j_call: TRBJ2-3
v_call: TRBV20-1
cdr3_nt: TGCAGTGCTAGAGCGGGACTAGCGGGGGGGTTAGCGAGAGATACGCAGTATTTT
cdr3_aa: CSARAGLAGGLARDTQYF

clone_size: -
d_call: TRBD2
j_call: TRBJ2-1
v_call: TRBV4-3
cdr3_nt: TGCGCCAGCAGCCAACGGGGGGGAGGCTACAATGAGCAGTTCTTC
cdr3_aa: CASSQRGGGYNEQFF

clone_size: -
d_call: -
j_call: TRBJ2-7
v_call: TRBV5-1
cdr3_nt: TGCGCCAGCAGCTTGGGGGACACCCCGTACGAGCAGTACTTC
cdr3_aa: CASSLGDTPYEQYF

clone_size: many
d_call: TRBD1
j_call: TRBJ1-6
v_call: TRBV3-1
cdr3_nt: TGTGCCAGCAGCCAAGGCGGACAGGGGCGGTCACCCCTCCACTTT
cdr3_aa: CASSQGGQGRSPLHF

clone_size: -
d_call: TRBD1
j_call: TRBJ1-6
v_call: TRBV7-2
cdr3_nt: TGTGCCAGCAGCCCTCCCGGGACAGTCAATTCACCCCTCCACTTT
cdr3_aa: CASSPPGTVNSPLHF

clone_size: many
d_call: TRBD2
j_call: TRBJ2-7
v_call: TRBV5-5
cdr3_nt: TGTGCCAGCAGCTTGGTGGTTGGGAGCGGGGGATCCTACGAGCAGTACTTC
cdr3_aa: CASSLVVGSGGSYEQYF

clone_size: few
d_call: -
j_call: TRBJ2-3
v_call: TRBV5-1
cdr3_nt: TGCGCCAGCAGCTTTGTGGTTGCAGATACGCAGTATTTT
cdr3_aa: CASSFVVADTQYF

clone_size: few
d_call: -
j_call: TRBJ2-2
v_call: TRBV7-9
cdr3_nt: TGTGCCAGCAGCCAACCCCCAGAGCCCGGGGAGCTGTTTTTT
cdr3_aa: CASSQPPEPGELFF

clone_size: few
d_call: -
j_call: TRBJ2-3
v_call: TRBV3-1
cdr3_nt: TGTGCCAGCAGCCAAGCCGGGACCCAAGTACAGGATACGCAGTATTTT
cdr3_aa: CASSQAGTQVQDTQYF